This T cell receptor (beta chain) stems from a study of neurological immune-mediated disorders (dated by TCRdb to the late 2010s). In the study overall: Peripheral blood TCR-beta repertoires from patients with HTLV-I-associated myelopathy (HAM/TSP), patients with multiple sclerosis, and healthy controls were compared in the study using UMI-based sequencing. Longitudinal samples, technical triplicates and paired sorted CD4+ and CD8+ T-cell subsets, alongside PBMC samples, were included among the approximately 110 TCR-beta libraries. The cohort was made up of 68 subjects, consisting of about 15 HAM/TSP patients, some 35 multiple sclerosis patients and around 20 healthy controls.

To synthesize cDNA, template-switch 5'RACE was performed with a primer carrying a 10-nucleotide random unique molecular identifier so that each TCR transcript was tagged. Every sequencing run yielded over 170 million TCR-beta sequences covering 15-18 subjects. Total RNA was extracted with the RNeasy kit. The KAPA Real-time Library Amplification kit was used to amplify TCR-beta VDJ regions with primers for the TCR constant region and the 5'RACE anchor. Sample indexes and Illumina adaptors were added in a first PCR, and a second PCR then increased library yield. After purification with Ampure beads, the TCR product of roughly 650 bp was size-selected on a 2% E-gel SizeSelection system. Before pooling, library quality was assessed on a Bioanalyzer, concentration was determined with Qubit, and library quantification was performed with the Kapa Library Quantification kit. Paired-end 2 x 150 bp sequencing of the libraries was performed on an Illumina HiSeq 2500. To increase sequence diversity, 25-30% phiX was spiked into each library pool. The source study handled its data this way. Quality-filtered reads were processed with the UMI-based MiGEC pipeline, which removed over 80% of raw TCR sequences during error correction. VDJ genes were aligned to IMGT germline references, and each clonotype was defined by a unique CDR3 amino acid sequence together with V-J genes. Clonal expansion, Shannon diversity and CDR3 relatedness (CalcPairwiseDistances, ClusterSamples) were evaluated with VDJtools, and phylogenetic trees were built with CLCbio workbench. A clone was classed as expanded if it had 8 or more unique UMIs, a cutoff based on coefficient-of-variation modelling across technical triplicates. The raw public reads went through TCRdb reprocessing: fastp at Q25, MiXCR clone calling, in-frame beta chains kept. Each record represents a unique CDR3 protein, reported with the most common genes and DNA among its rows. For this entry, the V and J calls and clone size follow TCRdb and not the study's own pipeline. Counted in this sample were more than 40,000 distinct CDR3 sequences; more than 14% of them appeared once. The ten biggest clones cover approximately 4% of the sample.

CDR1 and CDR2, looked up from the germline V gene (reference sequence), are MNHNY and SVGAGI. V gives up 7 bases and J gives up 2 bases, and the segment between their germline ends measures 15 bases. The CDR3 has 14 amino acids, counting the end cysteine and phenylalanine. The DNA shown is the 42-base CDR3, in frame from base 1. For sorted-subset TCR libraries, 1 million sorted CD4+ or CD8+ T cells were used. Peripheral blood was subjected to Ficoll-Hypaque density gradient centrifugation to isolate PBMCs, which were then cryopreserved in liquid nitrogen. The study also sequenced paired sorted CD4+ and CD8+ subsets from healthy controls, HAM/TSP patients and MS patients. This clonotype was detected ten times or more. This receptor's antigen is unknown. The record has no base qualities; no much larger clone is one base away. Beyond this particular receptor, the publication reports: Expanded clones from different subjects shared no identical CDR3 amino acid sequences, which suggests that TCR-beta repertoires were private in all groups. TCR clonal expansion was greatest in HAM/TSP patients and smallest in MS patients, who ranked below even healthy controls.

Recombination joined TRBV6-6 with TRBJ2-7, with a weak D call of TRBD1 (6 bases match). Sequenced input: CD4+ T cells from blood. The sequence came from a woman aged 55-69 years with HTLV-1-associated myelopathy (HAM/TSP). In nucleotide form, the sequence is TGTGCCAGCACCGGGACATTGCATACCTACGAGCAGTACTTC. Its protein product is CASTGTLHTYEQYF.